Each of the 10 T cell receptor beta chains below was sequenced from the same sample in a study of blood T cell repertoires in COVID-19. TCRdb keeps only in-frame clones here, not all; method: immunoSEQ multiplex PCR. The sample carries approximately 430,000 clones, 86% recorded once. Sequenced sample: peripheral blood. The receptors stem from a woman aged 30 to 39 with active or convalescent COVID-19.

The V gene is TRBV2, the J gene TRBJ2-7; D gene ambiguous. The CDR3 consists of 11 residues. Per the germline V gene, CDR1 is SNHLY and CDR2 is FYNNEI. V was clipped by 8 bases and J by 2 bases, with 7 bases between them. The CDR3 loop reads CASSQTYEQYF. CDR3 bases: TGTGCCAGCTCCCAGACCTACGAGCAGTACTTC.

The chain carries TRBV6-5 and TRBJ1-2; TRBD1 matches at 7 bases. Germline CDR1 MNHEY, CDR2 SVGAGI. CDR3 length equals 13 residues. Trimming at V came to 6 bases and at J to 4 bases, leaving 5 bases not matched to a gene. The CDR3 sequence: CASRTGQSYGYTF. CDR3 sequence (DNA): TGTGCCAGCAGAACGGGACAGAGCTATGGCTACACCTTC.

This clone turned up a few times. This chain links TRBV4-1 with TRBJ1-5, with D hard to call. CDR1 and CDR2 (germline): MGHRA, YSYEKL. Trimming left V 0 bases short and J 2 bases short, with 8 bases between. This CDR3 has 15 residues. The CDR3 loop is CASSQELRGNQPQHF. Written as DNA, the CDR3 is TGCGCCAGCAGCCAAGAGTTGAGGGGCAATCAGCCCCAGCATTTT.

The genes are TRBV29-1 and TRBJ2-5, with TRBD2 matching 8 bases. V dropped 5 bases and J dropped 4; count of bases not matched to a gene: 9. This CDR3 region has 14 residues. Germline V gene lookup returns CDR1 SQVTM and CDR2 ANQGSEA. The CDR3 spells CSVRAGGSGETQYF. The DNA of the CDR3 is TGCAGCGTTAGGGCGGGAGGCTCGGGAGAGACCCAGTACTTC.

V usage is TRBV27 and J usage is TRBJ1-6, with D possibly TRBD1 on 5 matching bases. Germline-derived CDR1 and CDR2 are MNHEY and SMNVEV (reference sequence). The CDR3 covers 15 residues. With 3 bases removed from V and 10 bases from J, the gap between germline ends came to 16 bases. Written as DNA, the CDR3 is TGTGCCAGCAGTTTTTCAGGGTCATTAGACTCACCCCTCCACTTT. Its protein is CASSFSGSLDSPLHF.

CDR3 in amino acids: CASSSDKGESNQPQHF. Here the CDR3 DNA reads TGTGCCAGCAGTTCAGATAAGGGAGAGAGCAATCAGCCCCAGCATTTT. This rearrangement joins TRBV27 to TRBJ1-5; D gene unclear. V was pared by 4 bases and J by 1 base, with 14 bases between. Germline V gives CDR1 MNHEY, CDR2 SMNVEV (reference sequence). This CDR3 has 16 amino acids.

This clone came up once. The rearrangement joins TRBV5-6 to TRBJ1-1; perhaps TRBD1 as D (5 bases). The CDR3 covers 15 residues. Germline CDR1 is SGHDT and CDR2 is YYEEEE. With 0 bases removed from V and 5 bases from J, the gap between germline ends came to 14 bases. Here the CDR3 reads CASSLGLAGLTEAFF. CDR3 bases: TGTGCCAGCAGCTTGGGGTTAGCAGGGCTGACTGAAGCTTTCTTT.

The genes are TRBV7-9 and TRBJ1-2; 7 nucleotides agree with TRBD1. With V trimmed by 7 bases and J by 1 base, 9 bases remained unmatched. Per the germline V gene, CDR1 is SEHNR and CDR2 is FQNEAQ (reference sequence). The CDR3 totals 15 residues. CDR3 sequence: CASTFGTAHNYGYTF. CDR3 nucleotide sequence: TGTGCCAGCACCTTCGGGACAGCCCATAACTATGGCTACACCTTC.

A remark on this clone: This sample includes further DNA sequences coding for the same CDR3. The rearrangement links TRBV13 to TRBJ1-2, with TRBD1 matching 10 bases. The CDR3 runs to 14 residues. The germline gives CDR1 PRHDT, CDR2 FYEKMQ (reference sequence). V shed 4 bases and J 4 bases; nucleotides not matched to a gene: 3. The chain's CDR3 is CASSSGQGGYGYTF. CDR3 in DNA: TGTGCCAGCAGCTCAGGACAGGGGGGCTATGGCTACACCTTC. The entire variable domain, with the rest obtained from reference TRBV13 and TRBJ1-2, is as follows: AAGVIQSPRHLIKEKRETATLKCYPIPRHDTVYWYQQGPGQDPQFLISFYEKMQSDKGSIPDRFSAQQFSDYHSELNMSSLELGDSALYFCASSSGQGGYGYTFGSGTRLTVV.

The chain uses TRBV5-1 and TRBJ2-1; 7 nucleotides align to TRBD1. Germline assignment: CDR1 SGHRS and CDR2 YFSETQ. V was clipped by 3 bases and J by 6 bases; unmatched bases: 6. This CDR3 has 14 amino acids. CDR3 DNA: TGCGCCAGCAGCTCCACAGGGGCTCCCAATGAGCAGTTCTTC. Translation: CASSSTGAPNEQFF.